The clone carrying this T cell receptor (beta chain) occurred many times. As yet, its antigen is unknown. The sample originates from a study of CD8 T cells in ankylosing spondylitis. Study-wide results and limits: In ankylosing spondylitis blood, a motif of eight highly homologous TCR beta variants appeared characteristic. A number of the motif variants had already been described in reactive arthritis synovial fluid and blood.

Quantitative 5'-RACE with molecular barcodes produced the TCR beta libraries. TCRdb re-called the 5' RACE reads with MiXCR, one entry per CDR3 protein. The sample yields a few hundred thousand distinct CDR3 sequences, about 22% seen once. Looked up from germline, CDR1 is SGDLS and CDR2 is YYNGEE. V shed 0 bases and J 5 bases; nucleotides not matched to a gene: 7. The CDR3 runs 17 residues. This receptor was taken from a male donor with ankylosing spondylitis. Sequencing input: blood, either unsorted or a sorted T cell fraction (not recorded which). This rearrangement joins TRBV9 to TRBJ2-2; 10 bases agree with TRBD2. The CDR3 loop reads CASSVATKTSGTGELFF. CDR3 nucleotide sequence: TGTGCCAGCAGCGTAGCTACGAAGACTAGCGGGACCGGGGAGCTGTTTTTT.